The rows below give T cell receptor beta chains drawn from one sample of a study of blood T cells in healthy people across ages. TCRdb analysed the 5' RACE reads with MiXCR anew, one entry per CDR3 protein. The top ten clones hold about 4.1% of a sample with 1.5 million or so distinct CDR3 sequences, approximately 39% of them seen once. The sample was blood. These receptor sequences come from a woman between 18 and 29 years old in good health. CDR3s include the opening cysteine and the closing phenylalanine or tryptophan. A D gene is named only where the DNA matches it firmly. For some rows the clone size is stated as once, few or many, or as a class when expanded; others skip it.

j_call | d_call | clone_size | v_call | cdr3_length | cdr3_aa | cdr3_nt
TRBJ2-2 | NA | NA | TRBV7-9 | 17 | CASSLARIDANTGELFF | TGTGCCAGCAGCTTAGCGCGAATCGACGCGAACACCGGGGAGCTGTTTTTT
TRBJ2-7 | NA | NA | TRBV2 | 15 | CASSELADSYNEQYF | TGTGCCAGCAGTGAACTAGCCGACTCCTACAATGAGCAGTACTTC
TRBJ2-1 | NA | NA | TRBV4-3 | 15 | CASSQGAGTYNEQFF | TGCGCCAGCAGCCAAGGCGCGGGGACCTACAATGAGCAGTTCTTC
TRBJ2-5 | NA | NA | TRBV7-9 | 13 | CASSQPGGETQYF | TGTGCCAGCAGCCAACCAGGAGGCGAGACCCAGTACTTC
TRBJ2-7 | TRBD1 | NA | TRBV12-3/TRBV12-4 | 18 | CASSPTLGTGGSYNEQYF | TGTGCCAGCAGTCCTACCCTTGGGACAGGGGGCTCCTACAATGAGCAGTACTTC
TRBJ2-1 | NA | NA | TRBV6-2/TRBV6-3 | 13 | CASRAGNYNEQFF | TGTGCCAGCAGGGCGGGGAATTACAATGAGCAGTTCTTC
TRBJ1-2 | NA | NA | TRBV29-1 | 13 | CSVVNRGNYGYTF | TGCAGCGTTGTAAACCGGGGCAACTATGGCTACACCTTC
TRBJ2-5 | NA | once | TRBV7-9 | 12 | CASSLGPSGQYF | TGTGCCAGCAGCTTAGGACCCTCGGGGCAGTACTTC
TRBJ1-1 | NA | once | TRBV2 | 15 | CASSPLGTLNTDAFF | TGTGCCAGCAGTCCGCTAGGGACGTTGAACACTGACGCTTTCTTT
TRBJ2-2 | TRBD1 | NA | TRBV9 | 16 | CASSDLRDRGAGELFF | TGTGCCAGCAGCGATCTCAGGGACAGGGGCGCCGGGGAGCTGTTTTTT
TRBJ2-3 | NA | NA | TRBV5-1 | 14 | CASSLGSVDEAQYF | TGCGCCAGCAGCTTGGGTTCAGTGGATGAGGCGCAGTATTTT
TRBJ2-3 | NA | NA | TRBV20-1 | 13 | CSAISPSTDTQYF | TGCAGTGCTATAAGTCCCAGCACAGATACGCAGTATTTT
TRBJ2-2 | TRBD1 | few | TRBV10-3 | 16 | CAISDFLLTGLGELFF | TGTGCCATCAGTGATTTCCTACTGACAGGGCTGGGGGAGCTGTTTTTT
TRBJ1-1 | NA | few | TRBV2 | 12 | CATRWGNTEAFF | TGTGCCACTAGATGGGGGAACACTGAAGCTTTCTTT
TRBJ2-1 | TRBD2 | NA | TRBV6-6 | 15 | CAGTQRLAVVGEQFF | TGTGCCGGCACCCAGAGACTAGCGGTTGTGGGGGAGCAGTTCTTC
TRBJ2-2 | NA | once | TRBV28 | 15 | CASRAGGVGTGELFF | TGTGCCAGCAGAGCCGGAGGGGTTGGTACCGGGGAGCTGTTTTTT
TRBJ2-5 | NA | NA | TRBV5-1 | 12 | CVSSLYGETQYF | TGCGTTAGCAGCTTATACGGAGAGACCCAGTACTTC
TRBJ1-3 | NA | NA | TRBV4-2 | 15 | CASSHSNGPGNTIYF | TGTGCCAGCAGCCATTCCAACGGTCCTGGAAACACCATATATTTT
TRBJ2-1 | NA | NA | TRBV11-3 | 13 | CASSVSFHNEQFF | TGTGCCAGCAGCGTTAGCTTCCACAATGAGCAGTTCTTC
TRBJ2-5 | NA | NA | TRBV14 | 15 | CASSQDLPERETQYF | TGTGCCAGCAGCCAAGATCTGCCTGAGAGAGAGACCCAGTACTTC
TRBJ2-1 | NA | NA | TRBV6-2/TRBV6-3 | 11 | CASSGVREQFF | TGTGCCAGCAGTGGTGTACGGGAGCAGTTCTTC
TRBJ2-3 | TRBD2 | few | TRBV7-2 | 16 | CASSLALTSVTDTQYF | TGTGCCAGCAGCCTGGCCCTCACTAGCGTCACAGATACGCAGTATTTT
TRBJ1-3 | TRBD1 | NA | TRBV20-1 | 14 | CSARQGALGNTIYF | TGCAGTGCTAGACAGGGGGCGCTAGGAAACACCATATATTTT
TRBJ1-2 | TRBD1 | NA | TRBV28 | 14 | CASRPQGIDYGYTF | TGTGCCAGCAGACCACAGGGGATCGACTATGGCTACACCTTC
TRBJ2-3 | TRBD2 | NA | TRBV11-1 | 15 | CASTQLAGMADTQYF | TGTGCCAGCACCCAACTAGCGGGGATGGCAGATACGCAGTATTTT
TRBJ2-4 | TRBD1 | few | TRBV7-9 | 15 | CASSLGQGPKNIQYF | TGTGCCAGCAGCTTAGGACAGGGGCCCAAAAACATTCAGTACTTC